The clone carrying this T cell receptor (beta chain) was counted once. Germline V gene lookup returns CDR1 WNHNN and CDR2 SYGVQD (reference sequence). The CDR3 contains 14 residues. Trimming took 5 bases from V and 3 from J; bases not matched to a gene: 4. This entry belongs to a study of blood T cell repertoires in COVID-19. Study overall: Samples of COVID-19 (acute and convalescent) were obtained from the United States, Italy and Spain.

Source study methods: Estimation of nucleated cell counts relied on the amplification of reference gene primers. The method was immunoSEQ multiplex PCR; TCRdb's version includes in-frame clones alone and lacks a portion of them. D and trimming come from the DNA, and the V and J calls and clone size come from that table. Among some 120,000 clones listed, 88% were seen once. The chain employs TRBV10-1 and TRBJ1-2; 9 positions agree with TRBD1. This receptor was obtained from a human donor in a cohort sampled during active COVID-19. The sequenced sample was peripheral blood. The CDR3 here is CASSPGQGYYGYTF. The CDR3 bases are TGCGCCAGCAGTCCGGGACAGGGATACTATGGCTACACCTTC.